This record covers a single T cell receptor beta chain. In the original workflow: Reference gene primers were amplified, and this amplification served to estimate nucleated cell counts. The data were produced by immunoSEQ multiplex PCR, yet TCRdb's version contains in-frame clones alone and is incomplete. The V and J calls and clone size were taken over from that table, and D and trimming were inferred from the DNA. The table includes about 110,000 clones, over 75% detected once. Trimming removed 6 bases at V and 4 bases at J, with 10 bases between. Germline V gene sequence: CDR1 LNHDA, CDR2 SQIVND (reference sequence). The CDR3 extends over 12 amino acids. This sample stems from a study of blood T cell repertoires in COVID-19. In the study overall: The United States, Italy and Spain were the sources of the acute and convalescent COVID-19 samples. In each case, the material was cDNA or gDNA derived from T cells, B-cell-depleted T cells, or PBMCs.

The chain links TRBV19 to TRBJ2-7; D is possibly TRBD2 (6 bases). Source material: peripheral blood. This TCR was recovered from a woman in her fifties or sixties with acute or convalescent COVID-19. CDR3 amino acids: CASSPGDYEQYF. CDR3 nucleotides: TGTGCCAGTAGCCCGGGGGATTACGAGCAGTACTTC.